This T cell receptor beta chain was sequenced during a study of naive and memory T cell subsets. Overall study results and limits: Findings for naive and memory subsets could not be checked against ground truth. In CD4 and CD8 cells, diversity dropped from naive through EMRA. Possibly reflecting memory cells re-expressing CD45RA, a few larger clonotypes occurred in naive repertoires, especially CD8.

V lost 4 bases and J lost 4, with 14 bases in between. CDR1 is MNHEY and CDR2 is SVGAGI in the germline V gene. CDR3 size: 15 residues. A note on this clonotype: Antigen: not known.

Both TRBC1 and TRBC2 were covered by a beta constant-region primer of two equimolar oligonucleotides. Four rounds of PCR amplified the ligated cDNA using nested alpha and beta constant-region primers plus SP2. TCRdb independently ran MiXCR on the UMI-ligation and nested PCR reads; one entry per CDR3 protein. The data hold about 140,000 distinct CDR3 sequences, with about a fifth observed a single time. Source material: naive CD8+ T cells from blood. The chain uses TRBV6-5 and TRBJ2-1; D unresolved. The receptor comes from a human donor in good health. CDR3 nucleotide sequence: TGTGCCAGCAGTTGGACCGCGAGATTTTACAATGAGCAGTTCTTC. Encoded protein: CASSWTARFYNEQFF.